This T cell receptor beta chain was identified in a study of blood T cell repertoires in COVID-19. About the research overall: Whether acute or convalescent, the COVID-19 samples came from the United States, Italy and Spain. From T cells, B-cell-depleted T cells, or PBMCs came the material, which was cDNA or gDNA.

As handled by the study authors: Amplification with reference gene primers provided the estimates of nucleated cell counts. Some clones are missing from TCRdb's copy, which holds only in-frame ones; the method was immunoSEQ multiplex PCR. The V and J calls and clone size are taken from that table; D and trimming were inferred from the DNA. The sample records about 76,000 clones, around 80% being singletons. V was clipped by 5 bases and J by 4 bases, with 9 bases between them. From germline, CDR1 is SEHNR and CDR2 FQNEAQ (reference sequence). This CDR3 region has 13 residues. The specimen sequenced was peripheral blood. This clonotype was obtained from a human donor in a cohort sampled during active COVID-19. The chain is built from TRBV7-9 and TRBJ1-3; D is possibly TRBD1 (5 bases). The CDR3 loop is CASSPAGGNTIYF. DNA of the CDR3: TGTGCCAGCAGCCCGGCAGGGGGAAACACCATATATTTT.